These 32 T cell receptor beta chains came from one sample sequenced in a study of spatial heterogeneity in lung cancer. TCRdb called the 5' RACE reads again in MiXCR, with one record for every CDR3 protein. Seen here are approximately 110,000 distinct CDR3 sequences, 11% observed once, and the top ten hold roughly 26%. Stated time point: blood at routine non-recurrence follow-up after resection. The sequencing here drew on PBMCs, taken at follow-up. The receptors shown here come from a female donor with early-stage non-small cell lung cancer.

The chain couples TRBV3-1 to TRBJ2-2; 7 positions match TRBD1. This CDR3 is built from 14 residues. The trim removed 2 bases at V and 6 bases at J, leaving 3 bases unmatched. Germline V gene lookup returns CDR1 LGHDT and CDR2 YNNKEL (reference sequence). CDR3 bases: TGTGCCAGCAGCCAATCAGGACAGGCCGGGGAGCTGTTTTTT. Protein product: CASSQSGQAGELFF.

This clonotype appeared a few times. J is TRBJ2-3 and V is TRBV7-2, with D unclear. Germline assignment: CDR1 SGHTA and CDR2 FQGNSA. The CDR3 has 13 residues. Trimming took 3 bases from V and 5 from J, leaving 9 bases between them. The CDR3 nucleotides are TGTGCCAGCAGCTTCGGTCTCCAAGATACGCAGTATTTT. This gives the protein CASSFGLQDTQYF.

This clonotype came up a few times. The chain couples TRBV12-3 or TRBV12-4 to TRBJ2-5; D tentatively fits TRBD1 or TRBD2 (5 bases each). The CDR3 contains 13 residues. The V gene lost 6 bases and the J gene lost 4 bases, with 12 bases spanning the gap. The CDR3 DNA sequence: TGTGCCAGCAGCTCCACCGGGGCAGAGACCCAGTACTTC. Translated, it gives CASSSTGAETQYF.

The chain has TRBV3-1 and TRBJ2-1; 13 bases align to TRBD2. The CDR3 spans 15 residues. Germline CDR1 reads LGHDT; CDR2 reads YNNKEL (reference sequence). The V gene end was trimmed by 1 base and the J gene end by 9 bases; junction bases not matched to a gene: 3. CDR3: CASSQGTSGSAEQFF. The CDR3 DNA reads TGTGCCAGCAGCCAAGGGACTAGCGGGAGCGCTGAGCAGTTCTTC.

This chain connects TRBV28 to TRBJ2-6; D ambiguous. Trimming pared 5 bases from V and 0 bases from J, leaving 20 bases between. Germline CDR1 reads MDHEN; CDR2 reads SYDVKM. The CDR3 sequence is 19 residues long. CDR3 nucleotide sequence: TGTGCCAGCAGTCGCACCGGCAGCTGGTCCCCCTCTGGGGCCAACGTCCTGACTTTC. Translated: CASSRTGSWSPSGANVLTF.

This clonotype was recorded many times. The chain has TRBV28 and TRBJ1-5; D is undetermined. Trimming took off 5 bases at V and 4 bases at J, with 6 bases between the two ends. Germline CDR1 and CDR2: MDHEN and SYDVKM. This CDR3 comprises 12 residues. CDR3: CASSVINQPQHF. In DNA, the CDR3 is TGTGCCAGCAGTGTAATAAATCAGCCCCAGCATTTT.

This clonotype was observed a handful of times. V is TRBV6-7 and J is TRBJ2-2; D is perhaps TRBD2 (5 bases). TRBV6-7 is labeled an ORF, and its function is uncertain. The V end lost 8 bases, the J end lost 6 bases, and 19 bases lay between the germline ends. This CDR3 has 15 residues. CDR3 nucleotides: TGTGCCAGCCCGCCTCCCGGGGTCCCCTCCGGGGAGCTGTTTTTT. Protein product: CASPPPGVPSGELFF.

The sample holds many counts of this clonotype. The chain recombines TRBV28 with TRBJ2-3; possibly TRBD2 for D (7 bases). V was pared by 8 bases and J by 0 bases, with 9 bases between. Germline assignment: CDR1 MDHEN and CDR2 SYDVKM. This CDR3 spans 13 amino acids. CDR3 protein: CASRGASTDTQYF. The DNA for the CDR3 is TGTGCCAGCCGGGGGGCAAGCACAGATACGCAGTATTTT. The full variable domain, rest sourced from reference TRBV28 and TRBJ2-3, is DVKVTQSSRYLVKRTGEKVFLECVQDMDHENMFWYRQDPGLGLRLIYFSYDVKMKEKGDIPEGYSVSREKKERFSLILESASTNQTSMYLCASRGASTDTQYFGPGTRLTVL.

The V call is TRBV7-2, the J call TRBJ2-3; weak D call: TRBD2 (5 bases). This CDR3 contains 15 residues. Trimming pared 2 bases from V and 0 bases from J, leaving 9 bases between. Germline assignment: CDR1 SGHTA and CDR2 FQGNSA. CDR3 region: CASSLWRASTDTQYF. CDR3 DNA: TGTGCCAGCAGCTTATGGCGGGCTAGCACAGATACGCAGTATTTT.

The chain links TRBV20-1 to TRBJ2-4; D is perhaps TRBD2 (6 bases). This CDR3 has 12 residues. The V end lost 3 bases, the J end lost 10 bases, and 13 bases lay between the germline ends. Germline CDR1 and CDR2: DFQATT and SNEGSKA (reference sequence). The CDR3 bases are TGCAGTGCTAGGGCGGGACGAGATATTCAGTACTTC. It codes for CSARAGRDIQYF.

This clonotype was seen a handful of times. The chain employs TRBV3-1 and TRBJ1-1; no clear D gene. Germline values: CDR1 LGHDT, CDR2 YNNKEL (reference sequence). There are 12 residues in the CDR3. Trimming pared 1 base from V and 10 bases from J, leaving 10 bases between. CDR3 amino acids: CASSQVGSGAFF. The CDR3 coding sequence is TGTGCCAGCAGCCAAGTGGGGAGCGGAGCTTTCTTT.

This clonotype was seen a few times. The V and J genes are TRBV6-2 or TRBV6-3 and TRBJ2-3, with 10 bases that match TRBD2. The CDR3 runs 18 residues. Germline CDR1 reads MNHEY; CDR2 reads SVGEGT. The J segment lost 3 bases and the V segment lost 6 bases, leaving 15 bases of the junction unmatched. DNA for the CDR3: TGTGCCAGCAGCTCCCACCTTGGACTAGCGGCGGGGACAGATACGCAGTATTTT. It encodes CASSSHLGLAAGTDTQYF.

There are many counts of this clonotype. CDR3 sequence reads: CASSLPATDTQYF. The CDR3, as DNA: TGTGCCAGCAGCCTTCCGGCCACAGATACGCAGTATTTT. The V and J genes are TRBV28 and TRBJ2-3; D ambiguous. V lost 6 bases, J lost 2 bases, and 9 bases lay in between. This CDR3 region has 13 residues. Germline CDR1 reads MDHEN; CDR2 reads SYDVKM.

This clonotype has only a few counts. J is TRBJ1-4 and V is TRBV19, with TRBD1 identical over 8 bases. This CDR3 is built from 17 residues. Germline CDR1 LNHDA, CDR2 SQIVND (reference sequence). V lost 5 bases to trimming and J lost 1 base; unmatched junction nucleotides: 9. CDR3 nucleotide sequence: TGTGCCAGTAGTGGCTGGACAGGGTCGGGAACTAATGAAAAACTGTTTTTT. This gives the protein CASSGWTGSGTNEKLFF.

This chain joins TRBV4-3 and TRBJ2-3; D is possibly TRBD2 (6 bases). The CDR3 has 15 amino acids. In germline, CDR1 is LGHNA, CDR2 YSLEER. V was trimmed by 1 base and J by 3 bases, leaving 11 bases between them. The CDR3 is CASSQAGLPTDTQYF. In DNA form, the CDR3 reads TGCGCCAGCAGCCAAGCGGGACTCCCGACAGATACGCAGTATTTT.

V is TRBV6-2 or TRBV6-3 and J is TRBJ2-3; 9 bases align to TRBD2. CDR3 length: 15 residues. V trimming: 6 bases; J trimming: 0 bases; junction bases outside the gene matches: 4. Germline V CDR1 and CDR2: MNHEY, SVGEGT. This CDR3 reads CASSIAGVSTDTQYF. CDR3 sequence (DNA): TGTGCCAGCAGCATAGCGGGAGTCAGCACAGATACGCAGTATTTT.

J is TRBJ2-3 and V is TRBV19; D is unresolved. Germline values: CDR1 LNHDA, CDR2 SQIVND (reference sequence). CDR3 length: 15 residues. The V gene lost 3 bases and the J gene lost 2 bases, with 12 bases spanning the gap. The CDR3 is CASSIRLAPTDTQYF. In DNA, the CDR3 is TGTGCCAGTAGTATTCGACTCGCCCCCACAGATACGCAGTATTTT.

This clonotype was observed a handful of times. This chain links TRBV27 with TRBJ1-6; D perhaps matches TRBD1 (6 bases). CDR3 length: 16 amino acids. Germline CDR1 MNHEY, CDR2 SMNVEV (reference sequence). The germline V and J ends were trimmed by 5 bases and 6 bases, with 17 bases remaining between them. In DNA form, the CDR3 reads TGTGCCAGCAGTCCCACTGACAGGTCCCCTAATTCACCCCTCCACTTT. Residues: CASSPTDRSPNSPLHF.

The chain uses TRBV7-2 and TRBJ1-1; maybe TRBD1 (6 bases). The CDR3 length is 13 residues. The V end lost 5 bases, the J end lost 6 bases, and 13 bases lay between the germline ends. The V gene's germline CDR1 is SGHTA and CDR2 FQGNSA. The DNA of the CDR3 is TGTGCCAGCAGCACCCACAGGGACTCTGAAGCTTTCTTT. Amino acids: CASSTHRDSEAFF.

This clonotype was recorded at least ten times. The J gene is TRBJ2-3, the V gene TRBV29-1; TRBD2 aligns across 8 bases. The CDR3 is 15 residues long. The J segment lost 2 bases and the V segment lost 6 bases, leaving 10 bases of the junction unmatched. The germline V gene encodes CDR1 SQVTM and CDR2 ANQGSEA. The CDR3 reads CSVPRVAGYTDTQYF. The CDR3 DNA is TGCAGCGTCCCCAGGGTAGCGGGATACACAGATACGCAGTATTTT.

The chain recombines TRBV28 with TRBJ1-2; perhaps TRBD1 as D (5 bases). The germline CDR1 and CDR2 sequences are MDHEN and SYDVKM. There are 16 residues in the CDR3. Trimming cost V 6 bases and J 6 bases, with 23 bases left between them. The CDR3 reads CASRVTGGPHGDGYTF. The CDR3 nucleotides read TGTGCCAGCAGGGTAACCGGGGGTCCCCACGGTGATGGCTACACCTTC.

This rearrangement joins TRBV7-2 to TRBJ2-3; D unclear. This CDR3 contains 14 residues. V was cut by 1 base and J by 6 bases, with 11 bases left in between. Germline values: CDR1 SGHTA, CDR2 FQGNSA. CDR3 in amino acids: CASSLEGYRDTQYF. The CDR3 nucleotides read TGTGCCAGCAGCTTAGAGGGCTATAGGGATACGCAGTATTTT.

V and J are TRBV6-1 and TRBJ1-4; D not resolved. V was trimmed by 6 bases and J by 8 bases, leaving 10 bases between them. The CDR3 has 12 amino acids. CDR1 and CDR2 (germline): MNHNS, SASEGT. The CDR3 protein is CASSREREKLFF. DNA for the CDR3: TGTGCCAGCAGCCGGGAGAGGGAAAAACTGTTTTTT.

Worth noting for this clonotype: Given a much more abundant clone one base away, this may be a read error. V is TRBV5-4 and J is TRBJ1-1, with D unresolved. The germline V gene encodes CDR1 SGHNT and CDR2 YYREEE (reference sequence). The CDR3 consists of 15 residues. This CDR3 is CASSSTTSLNAEAFF. DNA for the CDR3: TGTGCCAGCAGCTCCACGACGTCCTTGAACGCTGAAGCTTTCTTT. Complete variable domain (other parts from reference TRBV5-4 and TRBJ1-1): ETGVTQSPTHLIKTRGQQVTLRCSSQSGHNTVSWYQQALGQGPQFIFQYYREEENGRGNFPPRFSGLQFPNYSSELNVNALELDDSALYLCASSSTTSLNAEAFFGQGTRLTVV.

The table lists this clonotype with many counts. The rearrangement uses TRBV30 and TRBJ1-5; D uncertain. Germline CDR1 GTSNPN, CDR2 SVGIG (reference sequence). V lost 2 bases and J 0 bases, leaving 8 bases between the germline ends. This CDR3 contains 14 residues. The CDR3 protein is CAWSRQHSNQPQHF. In DNA, the CDR3 is TGTGCCTGGAGTCGGCAGCATAGCAATCAGCCCCAGCATTTT.

The chain joins TRBV20-1 to TRBJ1-5, with 7 bases lining up with TRBD1. The junction had 7 bases not matched to a gene; V was cut back by 1 base and J by 4 bases. Germline V gene sequence: CDR1 DFQATT, CDR2 SNEGSKA (reference sequence). The CDR3 is made up of 15 amino acids. As DNA, the CDR3 is TGCAGTGCTAGAGGAGACAGGGCGCGTAATCAGCCCCAGCATTTT. As protein: CSARGDRARNQPQHF.

This clonotype has at least ten counts. The rearrangement joins TRBV29-1 to TRBJ1-1; 7 positions match TRBD1. The CDR3 has 11 residues. Germline V gene data show CDR1 as SQVTM and CDR2 as ANQGSEA. V was pared by 6 bases and J by 7 bases, with 5 bases of the junction left unmatched. In DNA, the CDR3 is TGCAGCGTAGCGACAGGGATTGAAGCTTTCTTT. It is translated as CSVATGIEAFF.

This clonotype was recorded a few times. The CDR3: CASRQDTLSDNYGYTF. The CDR3 DNA reads TGCGCCAGCAGACAGGACACCTTGAGTGATAACTATGGCTACACCTTC. The gene calls are TRBV5-1 and TRBJ1-2; weak D call: TRBD1 (5 bases). V gave up 5 bases and J gave up 1 base, with 18 bases separating them. Germline CDR1 reads SGHRS; CDR2 reads YFSETQ. The CDR3 is 16 residues long.

This clonotype was seen a handful of times. This chain connects TRBV19 to TRBJ1-4; 9 bases are shared with TRBD1. Germline V gene lookup returns CDR1 LNHDA and CDR2 SQIVND (reference sequence). V was clipped by 3 bases and J by 7 bases; unmatched bases: 9. The CDR3 has 16 residues. CDR3 region: CASSIFSTGGSEKLFF. CDR3 DNA sequence: TGTGCCAGTAGTATTTTTTCGACAGGGGGAAGTGAAAAACTGTTTTTT.

This clonotype was seen only a few times. This chain joins TRBV18 and TRBJ2-7, with TRBD1 as a possible D gene (6 bases). CDR1 KGHSH and CDR2 LQKENI come from the germline V gene. The CDR3 sequence is 14 residues long. Trimming stripped 6 bases from V and 2 bases from J, with 14 bases between. CDR3 DNA: TGTGCCAGCTCCCCCCGGCAGGGGACCTACGAGCAGTACGTC. As protein: CASSPRQGTYEQYV.

The chain has TRBV29-1 and TRBJ2-6; D remains ambiguous. This CDR3 region has 13 residues. With 5 bases removed from V and 2 bases from J, the gap between germline ends came to 7 bases. Germline assignment: CDR1 SQVTM and CDR2 ANQGSEA. CDR3 in DNA: TGCAGCGTTACTTCCACTGGGGCCAACGTCCTGACTTTC. Protein product: CSVTSTGANVLTF.

This clonotype was detected a few times. V gene TRBV28 combines with J gene TRBJ1-5, with a possible D match to TRBD1 (5 bases). The CDR3 is made up of 15 amino acids. Trimming stripped 6 bases from V and 3 bases from J, with 15 bases between. CDR1 and CDR2 (germline): MDHEN, SYDVKM. As DNA, the CDR3 is TGTGCCAGCAGCATCACGCAGGGAATCAATCAGCCCCAGCATTTT. Translation gives CASSITQGINQPQHF.